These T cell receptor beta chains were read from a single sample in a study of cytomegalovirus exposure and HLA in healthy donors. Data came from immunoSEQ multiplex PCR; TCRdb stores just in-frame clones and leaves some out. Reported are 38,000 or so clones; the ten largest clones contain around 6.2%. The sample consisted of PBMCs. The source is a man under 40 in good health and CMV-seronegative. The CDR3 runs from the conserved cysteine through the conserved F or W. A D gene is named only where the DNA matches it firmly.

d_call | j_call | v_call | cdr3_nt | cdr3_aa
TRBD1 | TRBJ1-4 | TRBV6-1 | TGTGCCAGCAGTGCCCAGGGGGCTAGGGAAAAACTGTTTTTT | CASSAQGAREKLFF
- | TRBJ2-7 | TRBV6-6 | TGTGCCAGCAGTTATCTGTACAGGGTAATTTCCTACGAGCAGTACTTC | CASSYLYRVISYEQYF
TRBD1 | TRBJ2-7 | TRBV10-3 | TGTGCCGTAGACAGGGAACACGAGCAGTACTTC | CAVDREHEQYF
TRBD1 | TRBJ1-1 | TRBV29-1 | TGCAGCGTCGACTTGACAGGGGCGAACACTGAAGCTTTCTTT | CSVDLTGANTEAFF
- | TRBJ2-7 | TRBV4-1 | TGCGCCAGCAGCCAAGATATACAGGGAGCCTACGAGCAGTACTTC | CASSQDIQGAYEQYF
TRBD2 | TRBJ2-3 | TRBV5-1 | TGCGCCAGCAGCTTGATTGTAGCGGGAGGCACAGATACGCAGTATTTT | CASSLIVAGGTDTQYF
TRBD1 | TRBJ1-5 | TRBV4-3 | TGCGCCAGCAGCCAAGATTTGAGGGGGCTTCAGCCCCAGCATTTT | CASSQDLRGLQPQHF
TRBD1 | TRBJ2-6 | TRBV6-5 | TGTGCCAGCAGTTATCAGGGGGCTGGGGCCAACGTCCTGACTTTC | CASSYQGAGANVLTF
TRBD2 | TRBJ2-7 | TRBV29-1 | TGCAGCGTTGACACTAGCGGGGGTTACGAGCAGTACTTC | CSVDTSGGYEQYF
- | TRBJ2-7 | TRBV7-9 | TGTGCCAGCAGCCGCTACTACGAGCAGTACTTC | CASSRYYEQYF
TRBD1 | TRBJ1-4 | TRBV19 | TGTGCCAGTAGTAGGGGACAGGCAACTAATGAAAAACTGTTTTTT | CASSRGQATNEKLFF
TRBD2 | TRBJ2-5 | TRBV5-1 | TGCGCCAGCAGCTCTTCCGAGGGAGCGGGGGGGAAGACCCAGTACTTC | CASSSSEGAGGKTQYF
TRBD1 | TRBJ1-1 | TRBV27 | TGTGCCAGCGGATCAAGACAGGGCCACACTGAAGCTTTCTTT | CASGSRQGHTEAFF
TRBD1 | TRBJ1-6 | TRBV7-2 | TGTGCCAGCAGCTCGGCTCCGGGACAGGGGACCGTTCCCCTCCACTTT | CASSSAPGQGTVPLHF
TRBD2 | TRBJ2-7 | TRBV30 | TGTGCCTGGAGTGTTGGTAGCGGGAGCTTCGAGCAGTACTTC | CAWSVGSGSFEQYF
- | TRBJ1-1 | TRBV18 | TGTGCCAGCTCACCACCTAAGTCAGGGCTTAACACTGAAGCTTTCTTT | CASSPPKSGLNTEAFF
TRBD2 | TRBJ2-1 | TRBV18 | TGTGCCAGCTCACCAAGGAGCGGGGGGGCCTATGAGCAGTTCTTC | CASSPRSGGAYEQFF
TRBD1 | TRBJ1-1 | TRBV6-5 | TGTGCCAGCCGGGACAGGGCTTCTTACACTGAAGATTTCTTT | CASRDRASYTEDFF
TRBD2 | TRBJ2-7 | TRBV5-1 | TGCGCCAGCAGCTTGGGACTAGCGGAGAGGCAGTACTTC | CASSLGLAERQYF
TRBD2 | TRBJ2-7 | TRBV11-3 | TGTGCCAGCAGCTTCGATCTAGCGGGAGCCTACGAGCAGTACTTC | CASSFDLAGAYEQYF
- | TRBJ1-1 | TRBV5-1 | TGCGCCAGCAGCTTGGACTTGATGAACACTGAAGCTTTCTTT | CASSLDLMNTEAFF
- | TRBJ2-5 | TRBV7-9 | TGTGCCAGCAGCTTAGGCGTGCGGGACTGGCGAGACGAGACCCAGTACTTC | CASSLGVRDWRDETQYF
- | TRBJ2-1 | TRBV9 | TGTGCCAGCAGCGGTCCTAGGCGTCGGAGCTCCTACAATGAGCAGTTCTTC | CASSGPRRRSSYNEQFF
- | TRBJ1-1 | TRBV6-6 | TGTGCCAGTCAGAATTGGGGAGACACTGAAGCTTTCTTT | CASQNWGDTEAFF
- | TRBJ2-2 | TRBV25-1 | TGTGCCAGCAGTGTAGTTCCAGGGGCCACCGGGGAGCTGTTTTTT | CASSVVPGATGELFF
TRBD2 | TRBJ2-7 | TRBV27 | TGTGCCAGCAGTTTACAGCGGGAGTCTTCCGAGCAGTACTTC | CASSLQRESSEQYF
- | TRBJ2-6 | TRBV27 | TGTGCCAGCAGTTTACAGGGGTCTGGGGCCAACGTCCTGACTTTC | CASSLQGSGANVLTF
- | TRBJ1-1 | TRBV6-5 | TGTGCAAGCATTAGCACTGAAGCTTTCTTT | CASISTEAFF
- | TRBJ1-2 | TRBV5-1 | TGCGCCAGCAGCTCGGGGGACGGCGGGGATGGCTACACCTTC | CASSSGDGGDGYTF
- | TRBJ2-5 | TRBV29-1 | TGCAGCGTTGATATCCCCCGAGCGTACGAGACCCAGTACTTC | CSVDIPRAYETQYF